Below are 11 T cell receptor beta chains sequenced from a single sample in a study of T and B cells in COVID-19 patients. TRB rearrangements were amplified by multiplex PCR with BIOMED2 TRB-A/B primers. Via MiXCR, TCRdb re-called the multiplex PCR reads, giving one row per CDR3 protein. Of 7,000 to 9,500 distinct CDR3 sequences detected, 20% to 30% appear once; the ten largest clones hold 15% to 20%. Blood genomic DNA input for TRB amplification was about 240-550 ng. The sequenced sample was blood. Source of these receptors: a human donor with active COVID-19.

The chain combines TRBV19 with TRBJ1-6; tentative D call: TRBD1 (5 bases). The V end lost 7 bases, the J end lost 1 base, and 8 bases lay between the germline ends. Germline V gene sequence: CDR1 LNHDA, CDR2 SQIVND (reference sequence). The CDR3 runs to 14 residues. The CDR3 sequence: CASTGGSYNSPLHF. The DNA for the CDR3 is TGTGCCAGTACCGGGGGTTCCTATAATTCACCCCTCCACTTT. The full variable domain, completed using reference TRBV19 and TRBJ1-6, is DGGITQSPKYLFRKEGQNVTLSCEQNLNHDAMYWYRQDPGQGLRLIYYSQIVNDFQKGDIAEGYSVSREKKESFPLTVTSAQKNPTAFYLCASTGGSYNSPLHFGNGTRLTVT.

This clonotype is medium-sized by share. The V and J genes are TRBV6-5 and TRBJ2-7, with D perhaps matching TRBD1 (7 bases). Germline loops: CDR1 MNHEY, CDR2 SVGAGI. CDR3 length equals 15 residues. V shed 2 bases and J shed 4 bases, with 15 bases lying between them. CDR3 in DNA: TGTGCCAGCAGTTACAGGGCAGGGGGGTGGTACGAGCAGTACTTC. As protein: CASSYRAGGWYEQYF.

This clonotype counts as medium-sized. The chain has TRBV5-5 and TRBJ2-3; maybe TRBD2 (5 bases). CDR1 SGHKS and CDR2 YYEKEE come from the germline V gene (reference sequence). The CDR3 is 13 residues long. Between the trimmed V and J ends, which lost 1 base and 3 bases, there was a span of 6 bases. CDR3 in DNA: TGTGCCAGCAGCTTGCCGGGGACAGATACGCAGTATTTT. Its protein product is CASSLPGTDTQYF.

This clonotype is deemed medium-sized. The chain uses TRBV6-4 and TRBJ2-1; TRBD2 matches at 8 bases. With 3 bases clipped from V and 4 bases from J, the junction kept 5 bases outside the gene matches. The CDR3 totals 15 residues. CDR1 and CDR2 from the germline V gene are MRHNA and SNTAGT. The CDR3 nucleotides are TGTGCCAGCAGTGAGGGGGCTAGCGGGTACAATGAGCAGTTCTTC. Protein: CASSEGASGYNEQFF.

This clonotype qualifies as medium-sized. The V gene is TRBV6-5, the J gene TRBJ2-1, with 8 bases identical to TRBD2. Germline V gene data show CDR1 as MNHEY and CDR2 as SVGAGI. V shed 6 bases, J shed 8 bases, and the junction held 15 bases outside the gene matches. This CDR3 is built from 16 residues. As DNA, the CDR3 is TGTGCCAGCAGCTCCCCCCCGGGGAGCGGGGGTGATGAGCAGTTCTTC. It specifies CASSSPPGSGGDEQFF.

The V gene is TRBV5-4, the J gene TRBJ1-1; 7 nucleotides agree with TRBD1. The junction had 10 bases not matched to a gene; V was cut back by 4 bases and J by 4 bases. CDR3 length: 15 residues. CDR1 is SGHNT, CDR2 YYREEE, per germline (reference sequence). The CDR3 protein is CASSRETGSSTEAFF. For the CDR3, the DNA is TGTGCCAGCAGCCGAGAGACAGGGTCCAGCACTGAAGCTTTCTTT.

By sample fraction, this clonotype is medium-sized. The genes are TRBV5-5 and TRBJ2-1; D is perhaps TRBD2 (5 bases). This CDR3 is 13 amino acids long. Trimming stripped 0 bases from V and 7 bases from J, with 8 bases between. CDR1 and CDR2 from the germline V gene are SGHKS and YYEKEE (reference sequence). The CDR3 is CASSLDSGNEQFF. CDR3 nucleotides: TGTGCCAGCAGCTTGGACTCGGGGAATGAGCAGTTCTTC. The whole variable domain, filled in from reference TRBV5-5 and TRBJ2-1, reads DAGVTQSPTHLIKTRGQQVTLRCSPISGHKSVSWYQQVLGQGPQFIFQYYEKEERGRGNFPDRFSARQFPNYSSELNVNALLLGDSALYLCASSLDSGNEQFFGPGTRLTVL.

This clonotype is judged medium-sized. J is TRBJ2-3 and V is TRBV19; D is ambiguous. In germline, CDR1 is LNHDA, CDR2 SQIVND (reference sequence). The CDR3 is 11 amino acids. Trimming removed 7 bases from V and 3 bases from J, with 5 bases in between. In DNA form, the CDR3 reads TGTGCCAGTAAGTGGACAGATACGCAGTATTTT. As protein: CASKWTDTQYF.

This clonotype was seen more than once but under ten times. This rearrangement joins TRBV15 to TRBJ2-7, with TRBD2 identical over 11 bases. The V and J ends lost 3 bases and 2 bases, in that order; junction bases with no gene match: 3. Germline CDR1 reads LNHNV; CDR2 reads YYDKDF (reference sequence). The CDR3 is made up of 15 amino acids. The CDR3, as DNA: TGTGCCACCAGCAGGGGTAGCGGGGGGGCCTACGAGCAGTACTTC. It specifies CATSRGSGGAYEQYF.

The chain recombines TRBV25-1 with TRBJ2-5; D not resolved. Germline loops: CDR1 MGHDK, CDR2 SYGVNS. Trimming left V 3 bases short and J 5 bases short, with 10 bases between. The CDR3 is made up of 13 amino acids. CDR3 DNA: TGTGCCAGCAGTGAGTACGTGAGCGAGACCCAGTACTTC. It codes for CASSEYVSETQYF.

This clonotype is medium-sized by share. The chain is built from TRBV29-1 and TRBJ2-3; D uncertain. Germline V lookup: CDR1 SQVTM, CDR2 ANQGSEA. This CDR3 contains 12 residues. The CDR3 DNA reads as TGCTCTCTCCTAGAGGGCACAGATACGCAGTATTTT. This codes for CSLLEGTDTQYF.